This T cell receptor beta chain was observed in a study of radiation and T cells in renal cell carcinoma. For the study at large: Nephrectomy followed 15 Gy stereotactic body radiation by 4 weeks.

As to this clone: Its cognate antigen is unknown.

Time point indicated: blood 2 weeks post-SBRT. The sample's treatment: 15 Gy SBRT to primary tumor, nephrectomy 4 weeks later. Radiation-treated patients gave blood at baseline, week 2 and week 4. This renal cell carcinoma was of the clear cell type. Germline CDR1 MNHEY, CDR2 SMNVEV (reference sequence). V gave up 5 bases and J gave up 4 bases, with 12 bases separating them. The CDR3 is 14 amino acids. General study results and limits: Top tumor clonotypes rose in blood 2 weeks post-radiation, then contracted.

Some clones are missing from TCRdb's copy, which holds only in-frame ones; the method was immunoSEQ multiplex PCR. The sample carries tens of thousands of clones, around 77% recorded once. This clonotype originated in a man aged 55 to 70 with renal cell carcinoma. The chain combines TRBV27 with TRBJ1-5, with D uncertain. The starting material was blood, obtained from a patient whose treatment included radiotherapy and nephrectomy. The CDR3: CASSLSGGNQPQHF. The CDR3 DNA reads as TGTGCCAGCAGTCTCTCCGGCGGGAATCAGCCCCAGCATTTT.